This T cell receptor (beta chain) was recovered during a study of CD8+CD57+ T cells in acquired aplastic anemia. Background on the study: The DNA of sorted CD4+ and CD8+ cells averaged roughly 3 ug. Researchers reported that healthy donors averaged approximately 10 million reads for CD4+ cells.

The V segment lost 4 bases and the J segment 5 bases; nucleotides outside the gene matches: 7. The CDR3 contains 15 residues. Germline CDR1 and CDR2: MNHEY and SVGAGI. Overall study findings and caveats: Patients shared 25 to 35 CD8+ CDR3 sequences with controls.

Both TCR beta VDJ combination and CDR3 sequence profiling were carried out. Genomic DNA was the template for this profiling. MiXCR, run by TCRdb on the reads, gives a single entry per CDR3 protein. The sample has 350,000 to 450,000 distinct CDR3 sequences, around 72% seen once. This clonotype was detected many times. Its cognate antigen is unknown. The sequenced material came from sorted CD4+, CD8+, or CD8+CD57+ T cells (not recorded which) from PBMCs. The chain employs TRBV6-5 and TRBJ2-7; TRBD1 matches at 11 bases. This clonotype originated in a human donor in good health, serving as a control. The CDR3 reads CASSSPRTGGHEQYF. The CDR3 DNA follows: TGTGCCAGCAGTTCTCCGAGGACAGGGGGCCACGAGCAGTACTTC.